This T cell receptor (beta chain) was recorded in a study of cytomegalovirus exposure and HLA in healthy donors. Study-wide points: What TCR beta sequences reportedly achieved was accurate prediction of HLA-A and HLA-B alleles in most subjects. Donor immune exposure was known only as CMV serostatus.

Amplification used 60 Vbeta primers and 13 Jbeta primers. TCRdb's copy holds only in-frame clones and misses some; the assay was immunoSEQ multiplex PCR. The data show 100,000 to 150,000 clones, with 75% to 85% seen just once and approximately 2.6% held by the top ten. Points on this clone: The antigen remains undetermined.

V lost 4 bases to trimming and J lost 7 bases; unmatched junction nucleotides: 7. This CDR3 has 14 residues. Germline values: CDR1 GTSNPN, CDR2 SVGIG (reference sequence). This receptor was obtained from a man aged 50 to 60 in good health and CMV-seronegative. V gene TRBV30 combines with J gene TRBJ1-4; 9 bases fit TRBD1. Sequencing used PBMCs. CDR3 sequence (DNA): TGTGCCTGGACCTCCGGACAGGGGTTTGAAAAACTGTTTTTT. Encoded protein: CAWTSGQGFEKLFF.